This TCR beta chain stems from a study of lymphopenia after photon versus proton radiotherapy. Study results and caveats: Under photons, naive T cells and diversity fell while effector/memory populations rose. Authors raise, but do not show, better survival with proton therapy. After the lymphocyte nadir, photon-treated repertoires showed oligoclonal expansion, especially of CD8+ Temra cells. A bigger post-nadir fall in TCR diversity correlated inversely with survival time in deceased patients.

The repertoire was sequenced with immunoSEQ multiplex PCR; TCRdb's copy has only in-frame clones and lacks some. The data hold over 15,000 clones, with around 84% observed a single time. V trimming: 4 bases; J trimming: 0 bases; junction bases outside the gene matches: 7. CDR1 is SNHLY and CDR2 is FYNNEI in the germline V gene. This CDR3 contains 17 residues. On this clone itself: Its target is not known.

Source: peripheral blood, taken from a patient treated with proton-based radiotherapy. The sequence came from a man aged 70 or older with pancreatic cancer. V and J are TRBV2 and TRBJ2-4, with 9 bases matching TRBD2. CDR3 coding DNA: TGTGCCAGCAGTGGTACTAGCGGGCCACTAGCCAAAAACATTCAGTACTTC. Translated: CASSGTSGPLAKNIQYF.